The 17 T cell receptor beta chains presented below share a single source sample, sequenced in a study of spatial heterogeneity in lung cancer. The time point was: blood at routine non-recurrence follow-up after resection. TCRdb reprocessed the 5' RACE reads via MiXCR and lists one record per CDR3 protein. This sample yields tens of thousands of distinct CDR3 sequences, of which less than 9.5% are seen a single time; roughly 1.8% belongs to the top ten. The starting material was PBMCs, obtained at follow-up. The receptor set was obtained from a female donor with early-stage non-small cell lung cancer.

The chain links TRBV7-9 to TRBJ2-1; 7 bases agree with TRBD2. The CDR3 is 12 amino acids. In germline, CDR1 is SEHNR, CDR2 FQNEAQ (reference sequence). The V gene end was trimmed by 2 bases and the J gene end by 10 bases; junction bases not matched to a gene: 2. The CDR3 loop reads CASSLLAAEQFF. In DNA form, the CDR3 reads TGTGCCAGCAGCTTACTAGCGGCGGAGCAGTTCTTC.

This clonotype was observed at least ten times. The rearrangement joins TRBV6-5 to TRBJ1-4; D is unclear. The CDR3 loop spans 16 amino acids. V lost 5 bases and J lost 0, with 13 bases in between. Germline CDR1 reads MNHEY; CDR2 reads SVGAGI. The CDR3 bases are TGTGCCAGCAGTCACCACCTCGGGGCAACTAATGAAAAACTGTTTTTT. The encoded protein is CASSHHLGATNEKLFF.

This clonotype was recorded a few times. The CDR3 DNA is TGTGCCAGCAGCTTAGCGGGGACGGCACCCCTCCACTTT. Its translation: CASSLAGTAPLHF. V usage is TRBV7-2 and J usage is TRBJ1-6, with D perhaps matching TRBD1 (5 bases). With 0 bases removed from V and 11 bases from J, the gap between germline ends came to 8 bases. CDR1 SGHTA and CDR2 FQGNSA come from the germline V gene. The CDR3 length is 13 residues.

This clonotype showed up just a few times. The chain links TRBV5-1 to TRBJ2-1; TRBD2 is a possible D gene (6 bases). The CDR3 length is 16 residues. CDR1 is SGHRS and CDR2 is YFSETQ in the germline V gene. V was shortened by 3 bases and J by 5 bases, with 18 bases between the two germline ends. The CDR3 DNA follows: TGCGCCAGCAGCTGGGCCGGGACTCCAATTGACAATGAGCAGTTCTTC. It is translated as CASSWAGTPIDNEQFF.

The chain has TRBV11-2 and TRBJ2-7; 7 bases are shared with TRBD2. This CDR3 region has 15 residues. J was trimmed by 0 bases and V by 2 bases; bases with no gene match: 4. Germline loops: CDR1 SGHAT, CDR2 FQNNGV. The CDR3 coding sequence is TGTGCCAGCAGCTTAACCAGCGGGACCTCCTACGAGCAGTACTTC. Protein sequence: CASSLTSGTSYEQYF.

This clonotype was recorded many times. The rearrangement links TRBV7-3 to TRBJ1-6; maybe TRBD1 (5 bases). Germline CDR1 is SGHTA and CDR2 is FQGTGA. V lost 4 bases and J lost 9, with 13 bases in between. The CDR3 has 14 residues. For the CDR3, the DNA is TGTGCCAGCAGCTCCGGGACCTTGGGTTCACCCCTCCACTTT. Translated: CASSSGTLGSPLHF.

V usage is TRBV7-3 and J usage is TRBJ1-1; no definite D call. The CDR3 consists of 14 residues. V gave up 6 bases and J gave up 5 bases, with 16 bases separating them. Per the germline V gene, CDR1 is SGHTA and CDR2 is FQGTGA. The CDR3 protein is CASSQGSGGTEAFF. The CDR3 DNA follows: TGTGCCAGCAGTCAAGGGTCTGGAGGGACTGAAGCTTTCTTT.

This clonotype has ten or more counts. The J gene is TRBJ2-1, the V gene TRBV4-1; TRBD2 aligns across 7 bases. The CDR3 extends over 14 amino acids. Germline-derived CDR1 and CDR2 are MGHRA and YSYEKL. Trimming at V came to 0 bases and at J to 13 bases, leaving 9 bases not matched to a gene. The CDR3 spells CASSQDSQRDRQFF. CDR3 coding DNA: TGCGCCAGCAGCCAAGATTCCCAGCGGGACCGACAGTTCTTC.

This clonotype was observed many times. The V gene is TRBV5-1, the J gene TRBJ2-7; the D gene is possibly TRBD2 (6 bases). Germline V gene data show CDR1 as SGHRS and CDR2 as YFSETQ. V was pared by 4 bases and J by 2 bases, with 13 bases between. This CDR3 is 14 amino acids long. The CDR3 DNA follows: TGCGCCAGCAGCCCTGGACTATACACCTACGAGCAGTACTTC. Translated, it gives CASSPGLYTYEQYF.

There are many counts of this clonotype. The gene calls are TRBV4-1 and TRBJ2-6, with 7 bases aligning to TRBD1. J was trimmed by 2 bases and V by 2 bases; bases with no gene match: 6. CDR1 is MGHRA and CDR2 is YSYEKL in the germline V gene. This CDR3 region has 17 residues. This CDR3 reads CASSQTPTGTGANVLTF. CDR3 nucleotide sequence: TGCGCCAGCAGCCAAACTCCGACAGGGACTGGGGCCAACGTCCTGACTTTC.

This clonotype was found a few times. The chain is built from TRBV3-1 and TRBJ1-6; D perhaps matches TRBD1 (6 bases). CDR1 is LGHDT and CDR2 is YNNKEL in the germline V gene (reference sequence). The V end lost 7 bases, the J end lost 7 bases, and 17 bases lay between the germline ends. The CDR3 runs to 15 residues. The CDR3 DNA sequence: TGTGCCAGCAACCGGAGGGGGAATATAAATTCACCCCTCCACTTT. Translation gives CASNRRGNINSPLHF. Full variable domain (rest looked up from reference TRBV3-1 and TRBJ1-6): DTAVSQTPKYLVTQMGNDKSIKCEQNLGHDTMYWYKQDSKKFLKIMFSYNNKELIINETVPNRFSPKSPDKAHLNLHINSLELGDSAVYFCASNRRGNINSPLHFGNGTRLTVT.

The rearrangement joins TRBV20-1 to TRBJ2-3, with D perhaps matching TRBD2 (6 bases). The CDR3 contains 12 residues. Germline V CDR1 and CDR2: DFQATT, SNEGSKA (reference sequence). Trimming cost V 4 bases and J 4 bases, with 9 bases left between them. DNA of the CDR3: TGCAGTGCTACCAGGGAGGCAGATACGCAGTATTTT. Its translation: CSATREADTQYF.

This sequence joins TRBV10-3 and TRBJ1-1; D perhaps matches TRBD1 (6 bases). V shed 0 bases and J shed 7 bases, with 12 bases lying between them. There are 14 residues in the CDR3. From germline, CDR1 is ENHRY and CDR2 SYGVKD. Here the CDR3 DNA reads TGTGCCATCAGTGAGTCGACAGGCCGTGGTGAAGCTTTCTTT. Translation: CAISESTGRGEAFF.

This clonotype appeared a few times. The CDR3 DNA is TGTGCCAGCAGCTATCTAGCGGGAGCAGATACGCAGTATTTT. It translates to CASSYLAGADTQYF. The chain is built from TRBV5-4 and TRBJ2-3, with 10 bases identical to TRBD2. J was trimmed by 4 bases and V by 3 bases; bases with no gene match: 2. Per germline, CDR1 SGHNT and CDR2 YYREEE (reference sequence). The CDR3 length is 14 residues.

Only a few counts were recorded for this clonotype. The chain is built from TRBV7-9 and TRBJ2-5; 7 bases agree with TRBD1. Germline V gene data show CDR1 as SEHNR and CDR2 as FQNEAQ (reference sequence). The CDR3 runs to 16 residues. V lost 5 bases to trimming and J lost 4 bases; unmatched junction nucleotides: 13. The CDR3 DNA sequence: TGTGCCAGCAGCGGGCGAAGGGGGCGATGGGGAGAGACCCAGTACTTC. Residues: CASSGRRGRWGETQYF. Full variable domain (remainder filled in from reference TRBV7-9 and TRBJ2-5): DTGVSQNPRHKITKRGQNVTFRCDPISEHNRLYWYRQTLGQGPEFLTYFQNEAQLEKSRLLSDRFSAERPKGSFSTLEIQRTEQGDSAMYLCASSGRRGRWGETQYFGPGTRLLVL.

This clonotype was counted many times. Here the CDR3 reads CASTNNYIEPQHF. The CDR3 nucleotides are TGTGCCAGCACCAACAACTACATAGAGCCCCAGCATTTT. The rearrangement uses TRBV28 and TRBJ1-5; no clear D gene. V was cut by 7 bases and J by 8 bases, with 15 bases left in between. The CDR3 covers 13 residues. Germline V gives CDR1 MDHEN, CDR2 SYDVKM.

This clonotype was observed at least ten times. CDR3 loop: CATSDAGQDTGELFF. CDR3 sequence (DNA): TGTGCCACCAGTGACGCGGGACAGGACACCGGGGAGCTGTTTTTT. The rearrangement links TRBV24-1 to TRBJ2-2; 8 bases align to TRBD1. CDR3 length equals 15 residues. V shed 4 bases, J shed 3 bases, and the junction held 3 bases outside the gene matches. Per germline, CDR1 KGHDR and CDR2 SFDVKD.